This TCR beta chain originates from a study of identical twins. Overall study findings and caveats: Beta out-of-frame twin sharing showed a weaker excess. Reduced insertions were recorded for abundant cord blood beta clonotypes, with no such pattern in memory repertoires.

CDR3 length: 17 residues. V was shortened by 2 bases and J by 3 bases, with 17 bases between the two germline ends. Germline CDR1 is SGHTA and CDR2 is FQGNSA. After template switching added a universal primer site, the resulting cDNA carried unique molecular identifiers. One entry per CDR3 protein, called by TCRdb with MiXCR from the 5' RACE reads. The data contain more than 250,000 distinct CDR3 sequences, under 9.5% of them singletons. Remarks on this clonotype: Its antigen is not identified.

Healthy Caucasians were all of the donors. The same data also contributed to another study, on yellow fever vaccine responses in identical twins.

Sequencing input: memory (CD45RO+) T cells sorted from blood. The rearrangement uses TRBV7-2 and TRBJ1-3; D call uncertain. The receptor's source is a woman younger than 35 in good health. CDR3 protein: CASSLRRDGLGGNTIYF. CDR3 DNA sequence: TGTGCCAGCAGCTTACGAAGGGATGGGCTAGGTGGAAACACCATATATTTT.